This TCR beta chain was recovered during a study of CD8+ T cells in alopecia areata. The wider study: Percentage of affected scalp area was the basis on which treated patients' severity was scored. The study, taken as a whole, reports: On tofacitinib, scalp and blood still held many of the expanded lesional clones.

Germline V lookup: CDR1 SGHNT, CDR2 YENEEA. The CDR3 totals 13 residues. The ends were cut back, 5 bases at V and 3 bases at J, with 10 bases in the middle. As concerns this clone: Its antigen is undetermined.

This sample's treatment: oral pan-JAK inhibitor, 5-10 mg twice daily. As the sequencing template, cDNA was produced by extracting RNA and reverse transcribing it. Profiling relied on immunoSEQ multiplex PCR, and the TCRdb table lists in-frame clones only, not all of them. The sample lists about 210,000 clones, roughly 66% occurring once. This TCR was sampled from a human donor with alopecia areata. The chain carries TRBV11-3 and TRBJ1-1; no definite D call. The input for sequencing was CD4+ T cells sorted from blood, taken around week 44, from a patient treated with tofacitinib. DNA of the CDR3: TGTGCCAGCAGCCAAAGGCCGGACACTGAAGCTTTCTTT. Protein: CASSQRPDTEAFF.